This T cell receptor beta chain was sequenced in a study of cytomegalovirus exposure and HLA in healthy donors. In the PCR, 60 Vbeta and 13 Jbeta primers were used. TCRdb keeps only in-frame clones here, not all; method: immunoSEQ multiplex PCR. The sample shows 150,000 to 200,000 clones, 80% of them seen only once. CDR3 length: 13 residues. V lost 2 bases to trimming and J lost 4 bases, with 9 bases between them. The germline CDR1 and CDR2 sequences are SGHDN and FVKESK. This clone has only a few counts. The sequence was collected from a man in his thirties or forties in good health and CMV-seronegative. Sequencing was carried out using PBMCs. The chain employs TRBV14 and TRBJ2-7; D is ambiguous. CDR3 sequence: CASSQRQLYEQYF. For the CDR3, the DNA is TGTGCCAGCAGCCAACGACAACTTTACGAGCAGTACTTC.